This T cell receptor beta chain is from a study of T-cell memory formation after mild COVID-19. General study results and limits: Clones that contracted from day 15 to 85 had balanced CD4/CD8; later expanders were CD4+ biased.

TCRdb re-called the 5' RACE reads through MiXCR, storing one row per CDR3 protein. The sample has around 200,000 distinct CDR3 sequences, over 9.5% seen once. This clonotype was found many times. The antigen remains unidentified. The germline CDR1 and CDR2 sequences are KGHSH and LQKENI. The CDR3 has 15 residues. The ends were cut back, 1 base at V and 3 bases at J, with 12 bases in the middle. Source material: PBMCs or a T cell subset sorted from them (not recorded which). This sequence originates from a young man who had mild COVID-19 (a few samples of this study predate the infection). Cell type and time point are not known. The V and J genes are TRBV18 and TRBJ1-1; perhaps TRBD1 as D (6 bases). The CDR3 DNA follows: TGTGCCAGCTCACCACGAACACAGGGACACACTGAAGCTTTCTTT. This codes for CASSPRTQGHTEAFF.